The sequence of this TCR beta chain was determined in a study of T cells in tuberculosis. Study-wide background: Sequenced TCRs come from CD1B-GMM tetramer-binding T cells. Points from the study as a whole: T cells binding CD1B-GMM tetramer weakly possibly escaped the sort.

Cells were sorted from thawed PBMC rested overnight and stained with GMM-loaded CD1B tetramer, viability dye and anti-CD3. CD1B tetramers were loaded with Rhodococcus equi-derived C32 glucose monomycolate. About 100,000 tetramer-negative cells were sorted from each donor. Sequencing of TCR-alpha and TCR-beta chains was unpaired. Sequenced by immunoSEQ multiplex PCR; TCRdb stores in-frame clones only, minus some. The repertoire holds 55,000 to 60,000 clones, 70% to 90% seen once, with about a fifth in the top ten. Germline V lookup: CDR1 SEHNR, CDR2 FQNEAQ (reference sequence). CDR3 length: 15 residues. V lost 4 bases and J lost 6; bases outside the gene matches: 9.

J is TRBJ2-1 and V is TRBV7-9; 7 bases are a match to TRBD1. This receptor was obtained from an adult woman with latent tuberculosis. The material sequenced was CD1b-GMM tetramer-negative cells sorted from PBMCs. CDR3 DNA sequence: TGTGCCAGCAGCTCTCAAGGGACAGAATTCAATGAGCAGTTCTTC. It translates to CASSSQGTEFNEQFF.